The 24 T cell receptor beta chains presented below share a single source sample, sequenced in a study of blood T cell repertoires in COVID-19 (TCRdb year 2020). The method behind the library was the immunoSEQ multiplex PCR assay. Sourced from immuneACCESS, this table was stored by TCRdb with only in-frame sequences that have V and J called. A share of the clones is absent; for the studies checked, an unresolved V gene accounts for under half, and the remainder has no known explanation. Counted in this sample were approximately 290,000 clones; 70% to 90% of them appeared once. Of the sample, around 4.5% falls within the top ten clones. Sequencing used PBMCs or T cells enriched from blood (not recorded which). The receptors come from a woman aged 25 to 39 who had recovered from COVID-19.

This clone was found a few times. V usage is TRBV5-1 and J usage is TRBJ1-1; D remains unclear. The V gene lost 0 bases and the J gene lost 4 bases, with 7 bases spanning the gap. CDR3 size: 13 residues. Germline values: CDR1 SGHRS, CDR2 YFSETQ. CDR3: CASSLDIRTEAFF. The DNA of the CDR3 is TGCGCCAGCAGCTTGGATATCCGCACTGAAGCTTTCTTT.

This chain joins TRBV9 and TRBJ2-3; 9 nucleotides line up with TRBD1. This CDR3 contains 19 residues. Germline loops: CDR1 SGDLS, CDR2 YYNGEE. J lost 0 bases, V lost 0 bases, and 11 bases had no gene match. The CDR3: CASSVAGQGIHQSTDTQYF. The CDR3 DNA reads TGTGCCAGCAGCGTAGCGGGACAGGGTATCCATCAGAGCACAGATACGCAGTATTTT.

The chain joins TRBV5-1 to TRBJ2-5; the D gene is possibly TRBD2 (6 bases). The germline V gene has CDR1 SGHRS and CDR2 YFSETQ. This CDR3 is built from 16 residues. Trimming left V 3 bases short and J 2 bases short, with 17 bases between. The CDR3 DNA sequence: TGCGCCAGCAGCTACGACTCGGTGGGAGGTCAAGAGACCCAGTACTTC. Translating it yields CASSYDSVGGQETQYF.

The J gene is TRBJ1-2, the V gene TRBV18; 7 bases agree with TRBD1. The V and J ends lost 3 bases and 5 bases, in that order; junction bases with no gene match: 18. The CDR3 is 18 residues long. Germline-derived CDR1 and CDR2 are KGHSH and LQKENI. CDR3 in DNA: TGTGCCAGCTCACCGATTCTAGTAAGCCGGGACAGATTATATGGCTACACCTTC. This codes for CASSPILVSRDRLYGYTF.

The genes are TRBV28 and TRBJ1-1; no definite D call. Trimming stripped 6 bases from V and 1 base from J, with 12 bases between. This CDR3 region has 14 residues. In germline, CDR1 is MDHEN, CDR2 SYDVKM. The CDR3, as DNA: TGTGCCAGCAGGATGCGGGGTGGGAACACTGAAGCTTTCTTT. The encoded protein is CASRMRGGNTEAFF.

The chain is built from TRBV11-3 and TRBJ2-1, with D perhaps matching TRBD1 (6 bases). Germline V CDR1 and CDR2: SGHNT, YENEEA. This CDR3 is built from 15 residues. The V end lost 5 bases, the J end lost 4 bases, and 15 bases lay between the germline ends. DNA for the CDR3: TGTGCCAGCAGCCACGCCAGGGGAGCGTACAATGAGCAGTTCTTC. Translated, it gives CASSHARGAYNEQFF.

This clone came up a few times. J is TRBJ1-2 and V is TRBV4-1, with D maybe TRBD1 (5 bases). V was pared by 3 bases and J by 4 bases, with 18 bases between. Germline V gives CDR1 MGHRA, CDR2 YSYEKL. CDR3 length: 16 amino acids. CDR3 sequence reads: CASSQAYGTNFYGYTF. CDR3 bases: TGCGCCAGCAGCCAGGCTTACGGGACTAACTTCTATGGCTACACCTTC.

This chain links TRBV13 with TRBJ2-1; 8 bases line up with TRBD2. Per the germline V gene, CDR1 is PRHDT and CDR2 is FYEKMQ (reference sequence). The trim removed 5 bases at V and 3 bases at J, leaving 9 bases unmatched. The CDR3 extends over 16 amino acids. The CDR3 loop is CASSTGGAGVYNEQFF. The CDR3, as DNA: TGTGCCAGCAGCACCGGGGGAGCGGGGGTCTACAATGAGCAGTTCTTC.

V usage is TRBV6-5 and J usage is TRBJ1-2; 8 bases align to TRBD1. The germline gives CDR1 MNHEY, CDR2 SVGAGI. Losses at the gene ends were 2 bases for V and 5 bases for J; bases not matched to a gene: 7. CDR3 length equals 15 residues. CDR3 coding DNA: TGTGCCAGCAGTTACGACGGACAGGGCGATTATGGCTACACCTTC. The encoded protein is CASSYDGQGDYGYTF.

This clone has only a few counts. The rearrangement joins TRBV13 to TRBJ1-6; a possible D gene is TRBD1 (5 bases). Germline V CDR1 and CDR2: PRHDT, FYEKMQ (reference sequence). The V end was cut by 5 bases, the J end by 1 base, with 12 bases between. The CDR3 spans 16 residues. For the CDR3, the DNA is TGTGCCAGCAGCAAAACGGGACTTTCCTATAATTCACCCCTCCACTTT. The encoded protein is CASSKTGLSYNSPLHF.

The chain combines TRBV20-1 with TRBJ2-1; a weak D match, TRBD2 (6 bases). V shed 3 bases and J shed 0 bases, with 9 bases lying between them. Germline V CDR1 and CDR2: DFQATT, SNEGSKA (reference sequence). This CDR3 is built from 14 residues. The CDR3 is CSASKGGSYNEQFF. CDR3 sequence (DNA): TGCAGTGCTAGTAAGGGAGGCTCCTACAATGAGCAGTTCTTC.

The CDR3, as DNA: TGTGCCAGCAGCCCCGAGGGACAGGGATTGGGGACCCAGTACTTC. Amino acids: CASSPEGQGLGTQYF. V gene TRBV11-1 combines with J gene TRBJ2-5; 9 bases agree with TRBD1. V lost 5 bases to trimming and J lost 7 bases; unmatched junction nucleotides: 11. Per the germline V gene, CDR1 is SGHAT and CDR2 is FQDESV (reference sequence). The CDR3 runs 15 residues.

The CDR3 region has the DNA TGTGCCAGCAGAACCATCAGGGGGCCCAACTATGGCTACACCTTC. This encodes CASRTIRGPNYGYTF. The chain combines TRBV7-9 with TRBJ1-2, with 8 bases fitting TRBD1. V lost 6 bases, J lost 2 bases, and 8 bases stayed unmatched. CDR1 and CDR2 from the germline V gene are SEHNR and FQNEAQ (reference sequence). There are 15 residues in the CDR3.

J is TRBJ2-2 and V is TRBV18; TRBD1 is a possible D gene (6 bases). The germline V gene has CDR1 KGHSH and CDR2 LQKENI. V dropped 3 bases and J dropped 5 bases, with 19 bases sitting between them. The CDR3 length is 17 residues. The CDR3 nucleotides are TGTGCCAGCTCACCTACAGGGTCCCAATCGGCAACCGGGGAGCTGTTTTTT. Translated: CASSPTGSQSATGELFF.

The chain is built from TRBV27 and TRBJ2-1; D remains unclear. This CDR3 spans 13 amino acids. The V gene lost 1 base and the J gene lost 5 bases, with 6 bases spanning the gap. Germline assignment: CDR1 MNHEY and CDR2 SMNVEV (reference sequence). The CDR3 is CASSLLGDNEQFF. The DNA of the CDR3 is TGTGCCAGCAGTTTATTGGGCGACAATGAGCAGTTCTTC.

This clone was found once. The chain carries TRBV9 and TRBJ2-3; TRBD2 matches 10 bases. The CDR3 has 15 residues. The V gene's germline CDR1 is SGDLS and CDR2 YYNGEE. After removal of 3 bases from V and 4 bases from J, the junction contained 5 bases not matched to a gene. CDR3 DNA: TGTGCCAGCAGCGCCAGACTAGCGGGCCCAGATACGCAGTATTTT. This codes for CASSARLAGPDTQYF.

With regard to this clone: The junction departs from the called germline gene at one end, perhaps through a read error. This specimen includes other DNA sequences encoding the same CDR3. This chain links TRBV7-9 with TRBJ2-7; TRBD1 might be the D (5 bases). Germline CDR1 reads SEHNR; CDR2 reads FQNEAQ (reference sequence). The CDR3 is 14 residues long. The CDR3 DNA is TGTGCCAGCAGCTCCACAGGAACTATGGGTGAGCAATACTTC. It translates to CASSSTGTMGEQYF.

V gene TRBV5-1 combines with J gene TRBJ1-2, with unresolved D. V was pared by 0 bases and J by 6 bases, with 9 bases between. Germline-derived CDR1 and CDR2 are SGHRS and YFSETQ. This CDR3 contains 13 residues. CDR3 in DNA: TGCGCCAGCAGCTTGGGAGGGCCCGATGGCTACACCTTC. Its translation: CASSLGGPDGYTF.

The genes are TRBV29-1 and TRBJ1-2, with 11 bases matching TRBD1. After removal of 6 bases from V and 6 bases from J, the junction contained 3 bases not matched to a gene. CDR3 size: 12 residues. Germline V gene data show CDR1 as SQVTM and CDR2 as ANQGSEA. CDR3 sequence (DNA): TGCAGCGTCCCGGACAGGGGGCATGGCTACACCTTC. Its protein product is CSVPDRGHGYTF.

This clone has at least ten counts. The rearrangement links TRBV6-4 to TRBJ2-2, with D perhaps matching TRBD2 (7 bases). V was trimmed by 3 bases and J by 4 bases, leaving 15 bases between them. Germline V CDR1 and CDR2: MRHNA, SNTAGT. The CDR3 is 16 amino acids. CDR3 residues: CASSDEGGRSTGELFF. In DNA, the CDR3 is TGTGCCAGCAGTGATGAGGGGGGGCGTAGCACCGGGGAGCTGTTTTTT.

V gene TRBV19 combines with J gene TRBJ2-5; TRBD2 matches 7 bases. V was clipped by 1 base and J by 0 bases; unmatched bases: 2. This CDR3 region has 15 residues. Germline-derived CDR1 and CDR2 are LNHDA and SQIVND (reference sequence). The CDR3 coding sequence is TGTGCCAGTAGTATAGTGGGAGGGTACCAAGAGACCCAGTACTTC. Translating gives CASSIVGGYQETQYF.

V usage is TRBV5-4 and J usage is TRBJ1-5, with D unclear. Germline values: CDR1 SGHNT, CDR2 YYREEE (reference sequence). This CDR3 is 16 amino acids long. V was clipped by 0 bases and J by 0 bases, with 10 bases between them. CDR3 sequence: CASSLGGSFSNQPQHF. CDR3 coding DNA: TGTGCCAGCAGCTTGGGAGGGTCCTTTAGCAATCAGCCCCAGCATTTT.

CDR3 DNA: TGTGCCAGCAGTCCCGACGGGTCGAACACTGAAGCTTTCTTT. It yields the protein CASSPDGSNTEAFF. The V and J genes are TRBV6-5 and TRBJ1-1; no clear D. This CDR3 has 14 residues. Germline lookup yields CDR1 MNHEY and CDR2 SVGAGI. Trimming cost V 5 bases and J 1 base, with 11 bases left between them.

The rearrangement links TRBV25-1 to TRBJ2-7; 7 positions agree with TRBD1. Germline CDR1 and CDR2: MGHDK and SYGVNS. This CDR3 comprises 16 residues. V lost 6 bases, J lost 3 bases, and 14 bases stayed unmatched. CDR3 in amino acids: CASSSPLRGKDYEQYF. The CDR3 DNA is TGTGCCAGCAGCTCCCCTCTCAGGGGGAAGGACTACGAGCAGTACTTC.